This TCR beta chain appears in the sequencing data of a study of blood T cell repertoires in COVID-19. Study-level information: Some COVID-19 samples were acute and others convalescent; all came from the United States, Italy and Spain. T cells, B-cell-depleted T cells, or PBMCs supplied cDNA or gDNA.

Per the authors' pipeline: Amplification with reference gene primers provided the estimates of nucleated cell counts. The protocol was immunoSEQ multiplex PCR, while the TCRdb copy is restricted to in-frame clones and leaves out a portion. Clone size and V and J calls were adopted from that table, with D and trimming inferred from the DNA. The data hold just under 350,000 clones, with under 95% observed a single time. As for this clone: Given a much more abundant clone one base away, this may be a read error.

The sample was peripheral blood. This TCR was sampled from a woman between 18 and 30 years old who had recovered from COVID-19.

CDR3: CASSYGPDTQYF. DNA of the CDR3: TGTGCCAGCAGTTACGGGCCAGATACGCAGTATTTT. This chain uses TRBV6-2 or TRBV6-3 with TRBJ2-3, with D unclear. CDR1 is MNHEY, CDR2 SVGEGT, per germline. Between the trimmed V and J ends, which lost 2 bases and 4 bases, there was a span of 4 bases. The CDR3 is 12 residues long.